This TCR beta chain emerged from a study of blood T cell repertoires in COVID-19. About the research overall: In each case, the material was cDNA or gDNA derived from T cells, B-cell-depleted T cells, or PBMCs.

Germline V gene lookup returns CDR1 SGHNT and CDR2 YYREEE (reference sequence). CDR3 length: 13 amino acids. The V end was cut by 2 bases, the J end by 1 base, with 6 bases between. This clone showed up just once. Some clones are missing from TCRdb's copy, which holds only in-frame ones; the method was immunoSEQ multiplex PCR. The sample records nearly 250,000 clones, 85% being singletons. The rearrangement uses TRBV5-4 and TRBJ1-1; D unresolved. This receptor was identified in a woman between 50 and 59 years old with acute COVID-19. What was sequenced was PBMCs or T cells enriched from blood (not recorded which). CDR3 residues: CASSLHKNTEAFF. The DNA of the CDR3 is TGTGCCAGCAGCTTACACAAGAACACTGAAGCTTTCTTT.